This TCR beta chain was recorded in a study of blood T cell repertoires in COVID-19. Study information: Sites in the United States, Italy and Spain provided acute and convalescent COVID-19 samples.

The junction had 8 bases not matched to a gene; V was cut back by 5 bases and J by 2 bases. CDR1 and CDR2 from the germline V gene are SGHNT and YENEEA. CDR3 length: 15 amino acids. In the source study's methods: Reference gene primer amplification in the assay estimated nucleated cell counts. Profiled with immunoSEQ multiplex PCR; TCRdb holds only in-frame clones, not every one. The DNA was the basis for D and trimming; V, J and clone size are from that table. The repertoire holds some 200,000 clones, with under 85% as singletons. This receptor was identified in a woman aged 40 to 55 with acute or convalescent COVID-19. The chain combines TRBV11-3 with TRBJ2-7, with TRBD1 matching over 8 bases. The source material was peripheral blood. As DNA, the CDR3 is TGTGCCAGCAGCCAACGGACAGGGATTCCCTACGAGCAGTACTTC. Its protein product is CASSQRTGIPYEQYF. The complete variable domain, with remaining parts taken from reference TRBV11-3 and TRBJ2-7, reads EAGVVQSPRYKIIEKKQPVAFWCNPISGHNTLYWYLQNLGQGPELLIRYENEEAVDDSQLPKDRFSAERLKGVDSTLKIQPAELGDSAVYLCASSQRTGIPYEQYFGPGTRLTVT.